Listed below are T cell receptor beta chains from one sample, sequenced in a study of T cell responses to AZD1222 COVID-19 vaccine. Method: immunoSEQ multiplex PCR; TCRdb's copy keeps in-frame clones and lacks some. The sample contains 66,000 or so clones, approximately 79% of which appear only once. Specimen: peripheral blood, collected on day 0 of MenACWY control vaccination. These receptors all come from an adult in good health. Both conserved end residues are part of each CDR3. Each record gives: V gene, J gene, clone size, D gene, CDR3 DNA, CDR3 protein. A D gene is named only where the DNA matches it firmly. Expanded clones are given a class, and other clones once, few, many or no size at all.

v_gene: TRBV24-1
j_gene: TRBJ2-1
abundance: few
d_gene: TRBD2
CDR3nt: TGTGCCACCTCCGGGACTAGCGGGTATAATGAGCAGTTCTTC
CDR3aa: CATSGTSGYNEQFF

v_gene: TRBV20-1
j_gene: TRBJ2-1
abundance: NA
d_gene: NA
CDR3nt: TGCAGTGCTAGGGTAGTGTATGAGCAGTTCTTC
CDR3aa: CSARVVYEQFF

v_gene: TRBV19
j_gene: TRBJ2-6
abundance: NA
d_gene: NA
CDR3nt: TGTGCCAGTAGTGTCCCCACAGGTTCTGGGGCCAACGTCCTGACTTTC
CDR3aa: CASSVPTGSGANVLTF

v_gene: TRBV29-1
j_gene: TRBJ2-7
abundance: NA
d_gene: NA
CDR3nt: TGCAGCGTTGCCCCCACATCTCCTCCCTACGAGCAGTACTTC
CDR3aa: CSVAPTSPPYEQYF

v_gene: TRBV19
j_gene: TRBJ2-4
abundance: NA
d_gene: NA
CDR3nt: TGTGCCAGTAGTATCCCGGCAGGAGCCAAAAACATTCAGTACTTC
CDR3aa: CASSIPAGAKNIQYF

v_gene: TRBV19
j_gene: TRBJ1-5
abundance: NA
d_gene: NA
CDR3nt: TGTGCCAGTAGACGAACGGGGTTATATAGCAATCAGCCCCAGCATTTT
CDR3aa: CASRRTGLYSNQPQHF

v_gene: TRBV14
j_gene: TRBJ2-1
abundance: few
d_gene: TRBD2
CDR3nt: TGTGCCAGCAGCTATCGCGGGACTAGCGGGAACAATGAGCAGTTCTTC
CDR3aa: CASSYRGTSGNNEQFF

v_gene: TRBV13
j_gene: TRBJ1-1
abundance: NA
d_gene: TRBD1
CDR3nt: TGTGCCAGCACCCCTGAAGGACAGGGGAACACTGAAGCTTTCTTT
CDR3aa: CASTPEGQGNTEAFF

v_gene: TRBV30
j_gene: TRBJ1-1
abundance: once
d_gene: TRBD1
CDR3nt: TGTGCCTGGAGTTACACAGGGGGCGGTGAGAGACCGAACACTGAAGCTTTCTTT
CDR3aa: CAWSYTGGGERPNTEAFF

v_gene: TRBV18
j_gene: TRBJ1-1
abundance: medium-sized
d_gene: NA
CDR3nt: TGTGCCAGCTCACCATCCGAGAACACTGAAGCTTTCTTT
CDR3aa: CASSPSENTEAFF

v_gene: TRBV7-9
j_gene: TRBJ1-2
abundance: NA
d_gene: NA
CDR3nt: TGTGCCAGCAGCCCTATTGGGCCCTATGGCTACACCTTC
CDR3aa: CASSPIGPYGYTF

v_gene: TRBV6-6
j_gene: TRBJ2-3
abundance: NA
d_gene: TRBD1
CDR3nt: TGTGCCAGCAGCAAAACAGGGGGCGCGGATACGCAGTATTTT
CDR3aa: CASSKTGGADTQYF

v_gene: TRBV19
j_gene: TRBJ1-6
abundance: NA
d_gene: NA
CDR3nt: TGTGCCAGTAGTGTGGCGGACAATTCACCCCTCCACTTT
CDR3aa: CASSVADNSPLHF

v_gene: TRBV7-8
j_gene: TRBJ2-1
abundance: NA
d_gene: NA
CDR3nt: TGTGCCAGCAGCTTAGCAGGATCGGTAGCCCAATCGCTGCTCTATGAGCAGTTCTTC
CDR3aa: CASSLAGSVAQSLLYEQFF

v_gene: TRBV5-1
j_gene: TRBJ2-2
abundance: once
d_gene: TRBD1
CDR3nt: TGCGCCAGCAGCTCGGACAGGGCTGGCACCGGGGAGCTGTTTTTT
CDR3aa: CASSSDRAGTGELFF

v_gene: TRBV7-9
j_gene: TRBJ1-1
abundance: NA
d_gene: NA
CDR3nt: TGTGCCAGCAGCTTGGACGGCGCGAGGGACACTGAAGCTTTCTTT
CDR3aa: CASSLDGARDTEAFF

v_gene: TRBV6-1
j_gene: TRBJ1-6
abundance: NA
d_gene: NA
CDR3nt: TGTGCCAGCAGTGAACACAGGGAGGATTCACCCCTCCACTTT
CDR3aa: CASSEHREDSPLHF

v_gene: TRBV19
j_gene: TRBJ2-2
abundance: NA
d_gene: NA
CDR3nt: TGTGCCAGTAGTACTCAATTGGCGGGCACCGGGGAGCTGTTTTTT
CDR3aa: CASSTQLAGTGELFF

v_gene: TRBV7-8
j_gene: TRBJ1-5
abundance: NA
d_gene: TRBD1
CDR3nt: TGTGCCAGCAGCTCAAGGGACAGTCGCAATCAGCCCCAGCATTTT
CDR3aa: CASSSRDSRNQPQHF

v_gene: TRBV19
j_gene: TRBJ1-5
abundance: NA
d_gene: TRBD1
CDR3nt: TGTGCCAGTAGGGCGACAGGGGACAATCAGCCCCAGCATTTT
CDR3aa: CASRATGDNQPQHF

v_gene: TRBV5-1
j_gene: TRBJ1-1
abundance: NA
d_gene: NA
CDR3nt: TGCGCCAGCAGAGACCGCAAGGGCATTTCGACTGAAGCTTTCTTT
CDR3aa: CASRDRKGISTEAFF

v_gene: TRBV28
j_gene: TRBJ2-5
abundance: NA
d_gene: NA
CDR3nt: TGTGCCAGCAGGGACCAAGAGACCCAGTACTTC
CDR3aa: CASRDQETQYF

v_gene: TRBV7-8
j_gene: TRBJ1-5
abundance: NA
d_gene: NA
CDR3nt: TGTGCCAGCAGCTTAATTGGGGAGCCCCAGCATTTT
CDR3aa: CASSLIGEPQHF

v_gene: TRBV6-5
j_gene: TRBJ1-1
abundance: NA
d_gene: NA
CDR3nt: TGTGCCAGCGTCGAGGACGGGGACACTGAAGCTTTCTTT
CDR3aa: CASVEDGDTEAFF

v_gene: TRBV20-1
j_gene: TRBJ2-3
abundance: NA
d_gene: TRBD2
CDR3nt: TGCAGTGCTAGTAGCGGACTAGCGACAAGCACAGATACGCAGTATTTT
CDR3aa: CSASSGLATSTDTQYF

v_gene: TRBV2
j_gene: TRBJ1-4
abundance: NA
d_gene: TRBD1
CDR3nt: TGTGCCAGCAGTGAAGTTAAAGAATACAGGGGGCGGTCTAATGAAAAACTGTTTTTT
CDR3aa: CASSEVKEYRGRSNEKLFF

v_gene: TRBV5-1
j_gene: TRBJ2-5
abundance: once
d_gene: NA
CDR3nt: TGCGCCAGCAGCTGGGACTTACAAGAGACCCAGTACTTC
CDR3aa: CASSWDLQETQYF

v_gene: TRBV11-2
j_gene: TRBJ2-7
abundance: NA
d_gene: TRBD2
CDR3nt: TGTGCCAGCAGTACCTACCCTAGCGGGAGGGACTACGAGCAGTACTTC
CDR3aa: CASSTYPSGRDYEQYF

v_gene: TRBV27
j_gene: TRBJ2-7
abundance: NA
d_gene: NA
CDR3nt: TGTGCCAGCAGTTTAAGATGGACATCTTACGAGCAGTACTTC
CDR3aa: CASSLRWTSYEQYF

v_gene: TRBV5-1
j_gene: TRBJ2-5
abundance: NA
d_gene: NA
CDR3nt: TGCGCCAGCAGCAAGACCTTGGACAGCGGCGAGACCCAGTACTTC
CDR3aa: CASSKTLDSGETQYF

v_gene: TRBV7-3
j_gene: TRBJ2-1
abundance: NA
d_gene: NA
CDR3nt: TGTGCCAGCAGCTTAGGTTCGTCCGGGCATGAGCAGTTCTTC
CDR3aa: CASSLGSSGHEQFF

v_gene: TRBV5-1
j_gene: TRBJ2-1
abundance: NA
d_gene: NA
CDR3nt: TGCGCCAGCAGTCAAGGGGGGGCGCTAGCCTCAGGCACCAATGAGCAGTTCTTC
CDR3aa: CASSQGGALASGTNEQFF

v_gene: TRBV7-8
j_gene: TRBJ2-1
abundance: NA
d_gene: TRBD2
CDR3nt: TGTGCCAGCAGCCTGCGACTAGCGGGAGTTGGAGAGCAGTTCTTC
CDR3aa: CASSLRLAGVGEQFF

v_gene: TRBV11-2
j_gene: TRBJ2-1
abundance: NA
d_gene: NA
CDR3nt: TGTGCCAGCAGCCCCCTGAGACTTATTGAGCAGTTCTTC
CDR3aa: CASSPLRLIEQFF

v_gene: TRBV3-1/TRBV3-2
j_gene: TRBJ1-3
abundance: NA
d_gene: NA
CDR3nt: TGTGCCAGTACCCACGGGGGGGACACCATATATTTT
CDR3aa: CASTHGGDTIYF

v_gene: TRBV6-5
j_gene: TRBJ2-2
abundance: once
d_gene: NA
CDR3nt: TGTGCCAGCAGGAGAGTAGCTAACACCGGGGAGCTGTTTTTT
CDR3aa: CASRRVANTGELFF

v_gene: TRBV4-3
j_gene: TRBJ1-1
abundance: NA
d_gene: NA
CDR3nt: TGCGCCAGCAGCCAATCAGCGGGCACTGAAGCTTTCTTT
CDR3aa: CASSQSAGTEAFF

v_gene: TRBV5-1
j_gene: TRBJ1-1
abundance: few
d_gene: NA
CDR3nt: TGCGCCAGCAGCCTAGCGACGGTTGAGGGCACTGAAGCTTTCTTT
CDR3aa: CASSLATVEGTEAFF

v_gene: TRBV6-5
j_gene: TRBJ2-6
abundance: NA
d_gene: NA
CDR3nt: TGTGCCAGCAGTTACGGCGGGTCTGGGGCCAACGTCCTGACTTTC
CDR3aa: CASSYGGSGANVLTF

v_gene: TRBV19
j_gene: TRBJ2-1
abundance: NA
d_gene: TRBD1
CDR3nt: TGTGCCAGTAGTAAGGACAGGGTAAGGGACAATGAGCAGTTCTTC
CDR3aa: CASSKDRVRDNEQFF

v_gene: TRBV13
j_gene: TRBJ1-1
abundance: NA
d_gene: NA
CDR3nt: TGTGCCAGCAGCAACGGAGGATCTGAAGCTTTCTTT
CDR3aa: CASSNGGSEAFF

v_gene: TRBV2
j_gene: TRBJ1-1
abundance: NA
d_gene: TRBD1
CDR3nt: TGTGCCAGCAGGGCAGCGGTGGGACAGAGGAGAGCTGAAGCTTTCTTT
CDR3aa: CASRAAVGQRRAEAFF

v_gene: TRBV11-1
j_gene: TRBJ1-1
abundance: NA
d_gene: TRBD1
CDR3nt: TGTGCCAGCAGCTTTGGACAGGGGGGAACTGAAGCTTTCTTT
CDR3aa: CASSFGQGGTEAFF

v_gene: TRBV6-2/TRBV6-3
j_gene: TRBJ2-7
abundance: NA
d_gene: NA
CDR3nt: TGTGCCAGCAGTACCGGGTACGAGCAGTACTTC
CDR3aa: CASSTGYEQYF

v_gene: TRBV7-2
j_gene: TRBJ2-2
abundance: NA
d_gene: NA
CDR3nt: TGTGCCAGCAGCCCTAACGGAGCGAACACCGGGGAGCTGTTTTTT
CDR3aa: CASSPNGANTGELFF

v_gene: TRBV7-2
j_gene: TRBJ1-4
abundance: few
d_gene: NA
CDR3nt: TGTGCCAGCAGCTTAACTGGGGAAAAACTGTTTTTT
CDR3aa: CASSLTGEKLFF

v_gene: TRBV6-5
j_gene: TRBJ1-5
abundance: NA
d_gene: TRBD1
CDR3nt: TGTGCCAGCACTATACAGGGGCCCAATCAGCCCCAGCATTTT
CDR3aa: CASTIQGPNQPQHF

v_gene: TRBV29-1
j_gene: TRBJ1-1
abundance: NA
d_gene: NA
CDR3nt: TGCAGTGTTAAGAGGACAGCGTTCACTGAAGCTTTCTTT
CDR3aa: CSVKRTAFTEAFF

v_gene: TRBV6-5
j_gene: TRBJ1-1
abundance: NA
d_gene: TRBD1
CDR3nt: TGTGCCAGCAGTCCCGGGACAGAGAACACTGAAGCTTTCTTT
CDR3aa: CASSPGTENTEAFF

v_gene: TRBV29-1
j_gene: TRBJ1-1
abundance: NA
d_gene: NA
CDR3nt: TGCAGCGGGGGTAGAGACCAGAACACTGAAGCTTTCTTT
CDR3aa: CSGGRDQNTEAFF

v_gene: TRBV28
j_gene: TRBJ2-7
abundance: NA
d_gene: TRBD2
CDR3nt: TGTGCCAGCAGTTTGAAGGGTAGCGGGAGAATGGGTGAGCAGTACTTC
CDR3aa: CASSLKGSGRMGEQYF

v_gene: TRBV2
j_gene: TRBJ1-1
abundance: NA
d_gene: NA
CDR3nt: TGTGCCAGCAGTCCAACTACATCGAACACTGAAGCTTTCTTT
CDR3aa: CASSPTTSNTEAFF

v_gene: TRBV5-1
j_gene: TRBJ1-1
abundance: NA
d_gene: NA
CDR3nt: TGCGCCAGCATGAACGACGGAGGGGACACTGAAGCTTTCTTT
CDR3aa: CASMNDGGDTEAFF

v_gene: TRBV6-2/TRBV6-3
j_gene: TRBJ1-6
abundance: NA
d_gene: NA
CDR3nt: TGTGCCAGCAGTTACAGAGGGCGAGGGTCACCCCTCCACTTT
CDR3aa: CASSYRGRGSPLHF

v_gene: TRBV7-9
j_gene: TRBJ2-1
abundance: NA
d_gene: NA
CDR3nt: TGTGCCAGCAGCTCCCCGTGGGGCGGGTACAATGAGCAGTTCTTC
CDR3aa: CASSSPWGGYNEQFF

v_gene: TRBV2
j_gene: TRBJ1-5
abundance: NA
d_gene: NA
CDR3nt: TGTGCCAGCAGTGATCGTAATTGGTTGAGCAATCAGCCCCAGCATTTT
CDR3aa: CASSDRNWLSNQPQHF

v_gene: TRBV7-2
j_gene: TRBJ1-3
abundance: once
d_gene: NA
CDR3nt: TGTGCCAGCAGCTTAGGGCGGGGCTCTGGAAACACCATATATTTT
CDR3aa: CASSLGRGSGNTIYF

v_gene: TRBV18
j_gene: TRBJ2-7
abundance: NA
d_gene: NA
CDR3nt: TGTGCCAGCTCACCGACCACCTTCGCCTACGAGCAGTACTTC
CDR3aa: CASSPTTFAYEQYF

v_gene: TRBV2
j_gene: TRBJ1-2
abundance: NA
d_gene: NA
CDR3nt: TGTGCCAGCAGTTTACTTACAGGGTATGGCTACACCTTC
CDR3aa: CASSLLTGYGYTF

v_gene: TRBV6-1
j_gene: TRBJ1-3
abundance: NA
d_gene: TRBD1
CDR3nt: TGTGCCAGCAGTGAATACCTGGGACAGGGTTCCCCTTCTGGAAACACCATATATTTT
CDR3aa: CASSEYLGQGSPSGNTIYF